Following are 20 T cell receptor beta chains from one sample sequenced in a study of blood T cell repertoires in COVID-19. The assay was immunoSEQ multiplex PCR, and TCRdb's table has in-frame clones only and misses some. The data show under 40,000 clones, with roughly 90% seen just once and about 39% held by the top ten. What was sequenced was peripheral blood. The source of these receptors is a man in his 60s with active or convalescent COVID-19.

With regard to this clone: One end of the junction is discordant with germline, which a read error may explain. The V gene is TRBV5-1, the J gene TRBJ1-1, with 12 bases that match TRBD1. CDR1 is SGHRS and CDR2 is YFSETQ in the germline V gene. The CDR3 consists of 16 residues. CDR3 coding DNA: TGCGCAAGCAGCTTGGATCCTGGGGGACAGGGGGCGAGAGCTTTCTTT. This gives the protein CASSLDPGGQGARAFF.

The V gene is TRBV12-3 or TRBV12-4, the J gene TRBJ1-2; 7 nucleotides align to TRBD1. The V segment lost 10 bases and the J segment 2 bases; nucleotides outside the gene matches: 4. The CDR3 loop spans 12 amino acids. CDR3 sequence (DNA): TGTGCCATCAGGACAGGCAACTATGGCTACACCTTC. Amino acid sequence: CAIRTGNYGYTF.

V gene TRBV4-2 combines with J gene TRBJ1-3; D may be TRBD1 (5 bases). The germline CDR1 and CDR2 sequences are LGHNA and YNFKEQ. The CDR3 totals 18 residues. V dropped 0 bases and J dropped 5 bases, with 20 bases sitting between them. CDR3 region: CASSQEREEGRKRNTIYF. DNA for the CDR3: TGTGCCAGCAGCCAAGAAAGGGAGGAGGGGAGAAAAAGAAACACCATATATTTT.

The chain joins TRBV5-1 to TRBJ2-2; 7 bases align to TRBD1. The germline gives CDR1 SGHRS, CDR2 YFSETQ. The trim removed 4 bases at V and 1 base at J, leaving 4 bases unmatched. This CDR3 comprises 15 residues. In DNA form, the CDR3 reads TGCGCCAGCAGCCTGGGACAGCTGAACACCGGGGAGCTGTTTTTT. It specifies CASSLGQLNTGELFF.

V usage is TRBV10-2 and J usage is TRBJ1-4; TRBD1 might be the D (5 bases). CDR1 is WSHSY, CDR2 SAAADI, per germline. Trimming stripped 4 bases from V and 6 bases from J, with 15 bases between. The length of the CDR3 is 15 residues. This CDR3 reads CASSGPGRGDEKLFF. The CDR3 bases are TGCGCCAGCAGTGGTCCGGGACGGGGGGATGAAAAACTGTTTTTT.

This chain joins TRBV5-4 and TRBJ1-2; D is unclear. The CDR3 runs 14 residues. CDR1 is SGHNT, CDR2 YYREEE, per germline (reference sequence). V shed 2 bases and J shed 6 bases, with 14 bases lying between them. The chain's CDR3 is CASSFSGRVDGYTF. For the CDR3, the DNA is TGTGCCAGCAGCTTTTCGGGAAGGGTCGATGGCTACACCTTC. Looking up the rest from reference TRBV5-4 and TRBJ1-2 gives the full variable domain: ETGVTQSPTHLIKTRGQQVTLRCSSQSGHNTVSWYQQALGQGPQFIFQYYREEENGRGNFPPRFSGLQFPNYSSELNVNALELDDSALYLCASSFSGRVDGYTFGSGTRLTVV.

This rearrangement joins TRBV3-1 (or the pseudogene TRBV3-2) to TRBJ1-2, with 7 bases fitting TRBD1. The CDR3 runs 15 residues. After removal of 4 bases from V and 7 bases from J, the junction contained 12 bases not matched to a gene. CDR1 and CDR2 from the germline V gene are LGHDT and YNNKEL (reference sequence). The CDR3 region is CASSLVPGGSVGYTF. CDR3 DNA: TGTGCCAGCAGCCTTGTACCAGGGGGTAGTGTTGGCTACACCTTC.

The J gene is TRBJ1-2, the V gene TRBV6-5; 7 bases match TRBD1. From germline, CDR1 is MNHEY and CDR2 SVGAGI. J was trimmed by 4 bases and V by 7 bases; bases with no gene match: 6. CDR3 length: 13 residues. CDR3 in amino acids: CASTGGWSYGYTF. For the CDR3, the DNA is TGTGCCAGCACAGGGGGATGGAGCTATGGCTACACCTTC.

The chain joins TRBV9 to TRBJ1-5, with D possibly being TRBD1 (6 bases). CDR3 length: 14 residues. Germline V lookup: CDR1 SGDLS, CDR2 YYNGEE. V lost 4 bases and J lost 0, with 8 bases in between. CDR3 in amino acids: CASSRTDSNQPQHF. The CDR3 DNA sequence: TGTGCCAGCAGCCGGACAGATAGCAATCAGCCCCAGCATTTT. Using reference TRBV9 and TRBJ1-5 for the parts outside the CDR3, the full variable domain is DSGVTQTPKHLITATGQRVTLRCSPRSGDLSVYWYQQSLDQGLQFLIQYYNGEERAKGNILERFSAQQFPDLHSELNLSSLELGDSALYFCASSRTDSNQPQHFGDGTRLSIL.

The V and J genes are TRBV3-1 (or the pseudogene TRBV3-2) and TRBJ1-1, with D hard to call. The length of the CDR3 is 14 residues. The V gene lost 4 bases and the J gene lost 0 bases, with 9 bases spanning the gap. Germline loops: CDR1 LGHDT, CDR2 YNNKEL (reference sequence). The DNA for the CDR3 is TGTGCCAGCAGCCCACTTACCCTGAACACTGAAGCTTTCTTT. It is translated as CASSPLTLNTEAFF.

This chain links TRBV18 with TRBJ2-2; a possible D gene is TRBD1 (5 bases). V was pared by 4 bases and J by 0 bases, with 15 bases between. Germline values: CDR1 KGHSH, CDR2 LQKENI. The CDR3 is made up of 17 amino acids. CDR3 nucleotides: TGTGCCAGCTCACTTTCCGTGGGGCGCACGAACACCGGGGAGCTGTTTTTT. Protein product: CASSLSVGRTNTGELFF.

The chain uses TRBV18 and TRBJ1-1, with D possibly matching TRBD1 (6 bases). Trimming stripped 3 bases from V and 2 bases from J, with 13 bases between. The germline V gene has CDR1 KGHSH and CDR2 LQKENI. The CDR3 covers 15 residues. This CDR3 reads CASSPLRGVNTEAFF. Here the CDR3 DNA reads TGTGCCAGCTCACCTCTCAGGGGTGTCAACACTGAAGCTTTCTTT.

Only one count was recorded for this clone. The V gene is TRBV7-9, the J gene TRBJ2-7; TRBD2 matches 7 bases. With V trimmed by 8 bases and J by 1 base, 8 bases remained unmatched. Germline V gene lookup returns CDR1 SEHNR and CDR2 FQNEAQ (reference sequence). This CDR3 comprises 14 residues. The CDR3 DNA sequence: TGTGCCAGCCTGAGGGAGGGGTCGTCCTACGAGCAGTACTTC. It codes for CASLREGSSYEQYF.

This chain joins TRBV28 and TRBJ1-2, with TRBD1 as a possible D gene (5 bases). CDR3 size: 14 residues. Looked up from germline, CDR1 is MDHEN and CDR2 is SYDVKM. Trimming removed 2 bases from V and 4 bases from J, with 11 bases in between. The CDR3 nucleotides are TGTGCCAGCAGTTTACAGGGAGGAGGCTATGGCTACACCTTC. This codes for CASSLQGGGYGYTF.

This clone was observed a handful of times. This chain uses TRBV10-3 with TRBJ1-2; no firm D call. Trimming left V 0 bases short and J 8 bases short, with 7 bases between. The CDR3 contains 12 residues. CDR1 is ENHRY and CDR2 is SYGVKD in the germline V gene. The CDR3 loop reads CAISESGNGYTF. The CDR3 DNA follows: TGTGCCATCAGTGAGTCTGGCAACGGCTACACCTTC.

In its sample, this clone was seen a few times. The chain links TRBV27 to TRBJ1-1; no definite D call. The CDR3 runs 13 residues. Germline V gene data show CDR1 as MNHEY and CDR2 as SMNVEV (reference sequence). Trimming removed 1 base from V and 4 bases from J, with 7 bases in between. The CDR3 DNA reads as TGTGCCAGCAGTTTATATTTGGCCACTGAAGCTTTCTTT. The encoded protein is CASSLYLATEAFF.

V and J are TRBV18 and TRBJ2-5, with TRBD1 as a possible D gene (6 bases). The V end was cut by 5 bases, the J end by 2 bases, with 9 bases between. The V gene's germline CDR1 is KGHSH and CDR2 LQKENI. The CDR3 is 13 amino acids. The DNA of the CDR3 is TGTGCCAGCTCATGGACAGAGCAAGAGACCCAGTACTTC. Protein product: CASSWTEQETQYF. The full variable domain, with the rest looked up from reference TRBV18 and TRBJ2-5, is NAGVMQNPRHLVRRRGQEARLRCSPMKGHSHVYWYRQLPEEGLKFMVYLQKENIIDESGMPKERFSAEFPKEGPSILRIQQVVRGDSAAYFCASSWTEQETQYFGPGTRLLVL.

The chain employs TRBV2 and TRBJ2-3; D unclear. The CDR3 totals 14 residues. Germline V gene lookup returns CDR1 SNHLY and CDR2 FYNNEI. V was cut by 4 bases and J by 2 bases, with 10 bases left in between. The CDR3 sequence: CASSGEVYTDTQYF. CDR3 nucleotide sequence: TGTGCCAGCAGTGGAGAAGTTTACACAGATACGCAGTATTTT.

The chain has TRBV23-1 and TRBJ1-1, with D unresolved. TRBV23-1 is sorted into the ORF group, with uncertain function. The CDR3 totals 19 residues. The V gene lost 2 bases and the J gene lost 4 bases, with 26 bases spanning the gap. The CDR3 sequence: CASSQTQKPPPMVVTEAFF. CDR3 nucleotides: TGCGCCAGCAGTCAAACCCAGAAACCGCCACCCATGGTGGTCACTGAAGCTTTCTTT.

The V call is TRBV7-9, the J call TRBJ2-5, with TRBD2 matching over 9 bases. After removal of 4 bases from V and 4 bases from J, the junction contained 7 bases not matched to a gene. The V gene's germline CDR1 is SEHNR and CDR2 FQNEAQ (reference sequence). The CDR3 is made up of 15 amino acids. The DNA for the CDR3 is TGTGCCAGCAGCTCCAATAGCGGGAGTGGAGAGACCCAGTACTTC. It encodes CASSSNSGSGETQYF.